This T cell receptor beta chain derives from a study of blood T cells in healthy people across ages. Study findings and constraints: Versus aged donors, long-lived donors had higher diversity and more naive CD4+ cells.

Sample donors were healthy Caucasian individuals that came from Russia, aged roughly 6 to 100. About 9.6 milliliters of peripheral blood were drawn from each donor into EDTA-treated tubes. Then a second PCR, running roughly 6 to 11 cycles, was carried out with a sample-barcoded 5' primer and a J-beta primer mix. Every sample produced at least 2.5 million CDR3-containing paired-end reads. TCRdb re-analysed the 5' RACE reads in MiXCR, keeping a single row per CDR3 protein. In the table there are around 990,000 distinct CDR3 sequences, 35% to 45% of which are singletons. The length of the CDR3 is 16 residues. V was shortened by 6 bases and J by 0 bases, with 16 bases between the two germline ends. This clonotype was detected a few times. Its specificity is not known.

Material for sequencing was blood. This sequence joins TRBV12-3 or TRBV12-4 and TRBJ2-3, with a weak D call TRBD2 (7 bases). This clonotype was obtained from a man aged 18 to 35 in good health. CDR3 sequence (DNA): TGTGCCAGCAGCCGCATCGGGGGGCTTAGCACAGATACGCAGTATTTT. Its protein product is CASSRIGGLSTDTQYF.